This TCR beta chain was obtained from a study of T cells in Graves' hyperthyroidism and ophthalmopathy. Amplification targeted TCR beta CDR3 regions from RNA transcripts. HTBI primers were the set used in a first-round RT-PCR of the TCR CDR3. MiXCR, applied by TCRdb to the multiplex PCR reads, yields one record per CDR3 protein. The sample records 750,000 to 900,000 distinct CDR3 sequences, 35% to 45% being singletons. The patients, who ranged from 18 to 65 in age, presented with newly diagnosed hyperthyroidism lasting under 2 months. V shed 2 bases and J 3 bases; nucleotides not matched to a gene: 4. This CDR3 spans 14 amino acids. Germline V gene lookup returns CDR1 MNHNY and CDR2 SVGAGI (reference sequence).

This chain joins TRBV6-6 and TRBJ2-7; 7 positions agree with TRBD2. The receptor's source is a young man with Graves' hyperthyroidism. The sequenced sample was blood. CDR3 DNA sequence: TGTGCCAGCAGTTACGAGCGGGGTGTCTACGAGCAGTACTTC. Translating gives CASSYERGVYEQYF.